This entry concerns a single TCR beta chain. Assay: immunoSEQ multiplex PCR; the TCRdb copy retains only in-frame clones and omits some. Of 90,000 to 150,000 clones in the sample, over 80% were seen once. V shed 1 base, J shed 5 bases, and the junction held 5 bases outside the gene matches. The CDR3 contains 15 residues. Germline values: CDR1 SGHTA, CDR2 FQGNSA. The data stem from a study of T cell responses to AZD1222 COVID-19 vaccine. V usage is TRBV7-2 and J usage is TRBJ1-2; 9 nucleotides line up with TRBD1. This receptor was taken from an adult who received the AZD1222 COVID-19 vaccine. Sequenced here: peripheral blood, sampled 28 days after the second AZD1222 dose. Here the CDR3 DNA reads TGTGCCAGCAGCTTAGAATACGGACAGGGGTATGGCTACACCTTC. This translates into CASSLEYGQGYGYTF. The whole variable domain, filled in from reference TRBV7-2 and TRBJ1-2, reads GAGVSQSPSNKVTEKGKDVELRCDPISGHTALYWYRQSLGQGLEFLIYFQGNSAPDKSGLPSDRFSAERTGGSVSTLTIQRTQQEDSAVYLCASSLEYGQGYGYTFGSGTRLTVV.